These 21 T cell receptor beta chains came from one sample sequenced in a study of CD8 T cells in Susac syndrome. Random-hexamer reverse transcription was applied to about 0.45 to 1 ug RNA. TCRdb used MiXCR to reprocess the immunoSEQ multiplex PCR reads, holding one entry per CDR3 protein. Of about 300,000 distinct CDR3 sequences in the sample, about 82% were seen once. Sequencing input: CD8+ T cells from PBMCs. The receptor set was obtained from a human donor with multiple sclerosis.

The chain joins TRBV9 to TRBJ2-1, with a tentative D call TRBD2 (5 bases). Trimming pared 4 bases from V and 9 bases from J, leaving 17 bases between. CDR1 and CDR2 from the germline V gene are SGDLS and YYNGEE. The CDR3 has 14 residues. The CDR3 region has the DNA TGTGCCAGCAGCCCCTGGACTCCCTCGGGTGAGCAGTTCTTC. Translating it yields CASSPWTPSGEQFF.

The V and J genes are TRBV27 and TRBJ2-5; the D gene is possibly TRBD2 (6 bases). V lost 5 bases and J 2 bases, leaving 12 bases between the germline ends. The CDR3 is made up of 14 amino acids. Germline lookup yields CDR1 MNHEY and CDR2 SMNVEV (reference sequence). The DNA of the CDR3 is TGTGCCAGCAGTCACCTTAGCGGACAAGAGACCCAGTACTTC. Amino acids: CASSHLSGQETQYF.

The chain is built from TRBV9 and TRBJ1-2, with 7 nucleotides matching TRBD1. The CDR3 runs to 14 residues. The germline V gene encodes CDR1 SGDLS and CDR2 YYNGEE. V was clipped by 5 bases and J by 6 bases; unmatched bases: 10. The CDR3 coding sequence is TGTGCCAGCAGTGATAGTGACAGGGTTAATGGCTACACCTTC. Protein sequence: CASSDSDRVNGYTF.

The genes are TRBV10-3 and TRBJ2-7, with 11 positions matching TRBD1. The CDR3 is 13 amino acids. The V gene end was trimmed by 11 bases and the J gene end by 4 bases; junction bases not matched to a gene: 7. The V gene's germline CDR1 is ENHRY and CDR2 SYGVKD. For the CDR3, the DNA is TGTGCCGTGTGGACAGGGGGCATTTACGAGCAGTACTTC. This gives the protein CAVWTGGIYEQYF.

This chain uses TRBV4-2 with TRBJ2-7; 9 positions agree with TRBD2. Germline V CDR1 and CDR2: LGHNA, YNFKEQ. CDR3 size: 14 residues. The junction had 6 bases not matched to a gene; V was cut back by 4 bases and J by 5 bases. As DNA, the CDR3 is TGTGCCAGCAGCCGCCGGCGGGAGGGCGACGAGCAGTACTTC. Translation gives CASSRRREGDEQYF.

The V and J genes are TRBV28 and TRBJ1-4; TRBD1 matches at 8 bases. The CDR3 sequence is 14 residues long. The germline CDR1 and CDR2 sequences are MDHEN and SYDVKM. V trimming: 2 bases; J trimming: 8 bases; junction bases outside the gene matches: 4. For the CDR3, the DNA is TGTGCCAGCAGTTTACAGGGGGCGGGGGAAAAACTGTTTTTT. Translating gives CASSLQGAGEKLFF.

This chain uses TRBV28 with TRBJ2-3, with 13 bases that match TRBD2. J gave up 2 bases and V 8 bases, and 1 base lay outside the gene matches. Per germline, CDR1 MDHEN and CDR2 SYDVKM. The CDR3 runs to 14 residues. The CDR3 coding sequence is TGTGCCAGCGGACTAGCGGGAGACACAGATACGCAGTATTTT. Its translation is CASGLAGDTDTQYF.

The chain has TRBV29-1 and TRBJ2-5; no definite D call. V dropped 8 bases and J dropped 5 bases, with 9 bases sitting between them. The CDR3 is 10 amino acids. CDR1 and CDR2 (germline): SQVTM, ANQGSEA. In nucleotides, the CDR3 is TGCAGCATCCATAAGGAGACCCAGTACTTC. This encodes CSIHKETQYF.

CDR3 nucleotide sequence: TGTGCCAGCAGTTTTTGGGGGGCCAGCTACGAGCAGTACTTC. This codes for CASSFWGASYEQYF. This sequence joins TRBV12-3 or TRBV12-4 and TRBJ2-7; D could derive from TRBD1 or TRBD2 (6 bases each). Between the trimmed V and J ends, which lost 3 bases and 3 bases, there was a span of 12 bases. This CDR3 contains 14 residues.

The gene calls are TRBV15 and TRBJ2-3; 9 positions match TRBD1. The CDR3 contains 16 residues. Trimming removed 1 base from V and 2 bases from J; junction bases left unmatched: 4. Germline V gene data show CDR1 as LNHNV and CDR2 as YYDKDF (reference sequence). The CDR3 DNA reads TGTGCCACCAGCAGAGGGGACAGGGCCTACACAGATACGCAGTATTTT. Translating it yields CATSRGDRAYTDTQYF.

This chain connects TRBV19 to TRBJ2-1; D perhaps matches TRBD1 (6 bases). V was pared by 1 base and J by 5 bases, with 12 bases between. This CDR3 comprises 15 residues. Germline-derived CDR1 and CDR2 are LNHDA and SQIVND (reference sequence). The CDR3 is CASSIVGQLHNEQFF. The CDR3 nucleotides read TGTGCCAGTAGTATAGTAGGACAGCTACACAATGAGCAGTTCTTC.

This clonotype was observed once. The chain combines TRBV4-3 with TRBJ1-3; no reliable D call. CDR1 is LGHNA, CDR2 YSLEER, per germline. The CDR3 has 16 amino acids. V gave up 1 base and J gave up 0 bases, with 10 bases separating them. The CDR3 protein is CASSQGDFGSGNTIYF. In DNA form, the CDR3 reads TGCGCCAGCAGCCAAGGAGATTTCGGCTCTGGAAACACCATATATTTT.

The chain couples TRBV6-1 to TRBJ2-7; 12 bases are a match to TRBD1. The CDR3 sequence is 15 residues long. Per the germline V gene, CDR1 is MNHNS and CDR2 is SASEGT. The V segment lost 7 bases and the J segment 2 bases; nucleotides outside the gene matches: 6. CDR3 DNA: TGTGCCAGCACACCGGGACAGGGGGCCCCCTACGAGCAGTACTTC. This translates into CASTPGQGAPYEQYF.

This chain links TRBV15 with TRBJ2-1; the D gene is possibly TRBD2 (6 bases). Germline V gene data show CDR1 as LNHNV and CDR2 as YYDKDF (reference sequence). The CDR3 spans 16 residues. Deletions cut 7 bases from V and 4 bases from J, with 20 bases between. The CDR3 reads CATKEGLAPEYNEQFF. The CDR3 coding sequence is TGTGCCACCAAGGAGGGGTTAGCGCCCGAATACAATGAGCAGTTCTTC.

V usage is TRBV19 and J usage is TRBJ2-7, with D perhaps TRBD2 (5 bases). This CDR3 has 13 amino acids. From germline, CDR1 is LNHDA and CDR2 SQIVND (reference sequence). Deletions cut 6 bases from V and 4 bases from J, with 13 bases between. The DNA for the CDR3 is TGTGCCAGTAGCGCCGGGAACGCATACGAGCAGTACTTC. It yields the protein CASSAGNAYEQYF.

The gene calls are TRBV7-3 and TRBJ2-3; 12 nucleotides match TRBD2. Looked up from germline, CDR1 is SGHTA and CDR2 is FQGTGA. J gave up 6 bases and V 4 bases, and 8 bases lay outside the gene matches. CDR3 length equals 16 residues. The CDR3 coding sequence is TGTGCCAGCAGCTCGAATGGACTAGCGGGATGGGATACGCAGTATTTT. Residues: CASSSNGLAGWDTQYF.

The V gene is TRBV7-6, the J gene TRBJ2-7; D is uncertain. The CDR3 runs 15 residues. The V end lost 2 bases, the J end lost 6 bases, and 17 bases lay between the germline ends. Germline V CDR1 and CDR2: SGHVS, FNYEAQ. CDR3 in amino acids: CASSLIEALGPEQYF. CDR3 DNA sequence: TGTGCCAGCAGCTTAATTGAGGCCCTAGGGCCCGAGCAGTACTTC.

This chain joins TRBV29-1 and TRBJ2-7; 9 bases agree with TRBD2. This CDR3 has 14 residues. V trimming: 1 base; J trimming: 4 bases; junction bases outside the gene matches: 5. Germline V gene lookup returns CDR1 SQVTM and CDR2 ANQGSEA. For the CDR3, the DNA is TGCAGCGTTGAAGGTAGCGGGAGTGCTTACGAGCAGTACTTC. Residues: CSVEGSGSAYEQYF.

This clonotype was observed a handful of times. The V and J genes are TRBV6-1 and TRBJ1-1, with D possibly being TRBD1 (5 bases). Germline assignment: CDR1 MNHNS and CDR2 SASEGT. The length of the CDR3 is 12 residues. V was pared by 5 bases and J by 8 bases, with 12 bases between. The CDR3 loop reads CASSPPQGEAFF. The DNA for the CDR3 is TGTGCCAGCAGTCCACCCCAGGGAGAAGCTTTCTTT.

The genes are TRBV18 and TRBJ1-1; no clear D. The germline V gene encodes CDR1 KGHSH and CDR2 LQKENI. This CDR3 is 13 amino acids long. V was shortened by 6 bases and J by 6 bases, with 14 bases between the two germline ends. The DNA for the CDR3 is TGTGCCAGCTCTGAGGGAGGGCGGGCTGAAGCTTTCTTT. Protein sequence: CASSEGGRAEAFF.

The rearrangement links TRBV20-1 to TRBJ1-3; D gene unclear. Germline lookup yields CDR1 DFQATT and CDR2 SNEGSKA (reference sequence). Trimming shortened V by 1 base and J by 4 bases, and 11 bases separated the two germline ends. This CDR3 is built from 14 residues. The CDR3 DNA sequence: TGCAGTGCTAGAGCGTTAGGTTCAGGAAACACCATATATTTT. This gives the protein CSARALGSGNTIYF.